This passage covers 18 T cell receptor beta chains from one sample sequenced in a study of shared clonotypes between healthy human individuals. Produced via immunoSEQ multiplex PCR; TCRdb's table is partial and in-frame only. The repertoire holds about 1.5 million clones, with roughly 98% as singletons. Input material: naive CD4+ T cells sorted from blood. As to subset: CD45RA+ positively selected. The source of these receptors is a man aged 30 to 45 in good health.

V and J are TRBV19 and TRBJ2-7; a weak D match, TRBD2 (6 bases). V dropped 6 bases and J dropped 0 bases, with 15 bases sitting between them. CDR1 is LNHDA, CDR2 SQIVND, per germline (reference sequence). This CDR3 is built from 15 residues. The CDR3 protein is CASSTYAGISYEQYF. The CDR3 nucleotides read TGTGCCAGTAGCACCTACGCGGGGATCTCCTACGAGCAGTACTTC.

The chain links TRBV30 to TRBJ2-2; TRBD2 might be the D (6 bases). The CDR3 consists of 17 residues. Trimming pared 3 bases from V and 3 bases from J, leaving 20 bases between. Germline V CDR1 and CDR2: GTSNPN, SVGIG (reference sequence). The CDR3 loop reads CAWRQFYGGMDTGELFF. As DNA, the CDR3 is TGTGCCTGGAGGCAATTCTATGGGGGGATGGACACCGGGGAGCTGTTTTTT. The whole variable domain, remainder taken from reference TRBV30 and TRBJ2-2, is SQTIHQWPATLVQPVGSPLSLECTVEGTSNPNLYWYRQAAGRGLQLLFYSVGIGQISSEVPQNLSASRPQDRQFILSSKKLLLSDSGFYLCAWRQFYGGMDTGELFFGEGSRLTVL.

The rearrangement links TRBV20-1 to TRBJ2-5; unclear D gene. The J call may not be correct, given that the DNA end is closer to TRBJ2-7. The CDR3 covers 10 residues. CDR1 and CDR2 (germline): DFQATT, SNEGSKA (reference sequence). CDR3 in DNA: TGCAGTGCGGGGACCTACGAGCAGTACTTC. Translation gives CSAGTYEQYF.

The chain's CDR3 is CASSPGQGRANEKLFF. CDR3 sequence (DNA): TGTGCCAGCAGCCCGGGACAGGGGAGGGCTAATGAAAAACTGTTTTTT. This chain links TRBV5-4 with TRBJ1-4; 10 positions agree with TRBD1. Losses at the gene ends were 4 bases for V and 3 bases for J; bases not matched to a gene: 6. This CDR3 comprises 16 residues. CDR1 is SGHNT and CDR2 is YYREEE in the germline V gene (reference sequence). Full variable domain (outside the CDR3, taken from reference TRBV5-4 and TRBJ1-4): ETGVTQSPTHLIKTRGQQVTLRCSSQSGHNTVSWYQQALGQGPQFIFQYYREEENGRGNFPPRFSGLQFPNYSSELNVNALELDDSALYLCASSPGQGRANEKLFFGSGTQLSVL.

The chain combines TRBV7-3 with TRBJ2-2; D perhaps matches TRBD1 (6 bases). Trimming shortened V by 2 bases and J by 1 base, and 17 bases separated the two germline ends. Germline V lookup: CDR1 SGHTA, CDR2 FQGTGA. The CDR3 length is 18 residues. This chain's CDR3 is CASSLLPGHKRNTGELFF. For the CDR3, the DNA is TGTGCCAGCAGCTTATTACCGGGACACAAAAGGAACACCGGGGAGCTGTTTTTT.

This chain uses TRBV10-3 with TRBJ1-2, with TRBD1 as a possible D gene (5 bases). Germline CDR1 ENHRY, CDR2 SYGVKD. This CDR3 has 13 amino acids. Deletions cut 4 bases from V and 4 bases from J, with 10 bases between. This CDR3 reads CAISARDGYGYTF. Written as DNA, the CDR3 is TGTGCCATCAGTGCCCGGGACGGCTATGGCTACACCTTC.

This chain connects TRBV28 to TRBJ2-7; 8 bases are shared with TRBD1. The trim removed 6 bases at V and 1 base at J, leaving 11 bases unmatched. The germline gives CDR1 MDHEN, CDR2 SYDVKM. The CDR3 is 16 residues long. The DNA of the CDR3 is TGTGCCAGCAGCCCCGGTCCGGGACAGGCGTCCTACGAGCAGTACTTC. Amino acids: CASSPGPGQASYEQYF. The variable domain in full, completed from reference TRBV28 and TRBJ2-7, reads DVKVTQSSRYLVKRTGEKVFLECVQDMDHENMFWYRQDPGLGLRLIYFSYDVKMKEKGDIPEGYSVSREKKERFSLILESASTNQTSMYLCASSPGPGQASYEQYFGPGTRLTVT.

The chain uses TRBV7-8 and TRBJ2-3; 7 bases match TRBD2. The CDR3 extends over 15 amino acids. After removal of 6 bases from V and 2 bases from J, the junction contained 8 bases not matched to a gene. CDR1 is SGHVS, CDR2 FQNEAQ, per germline. As DNA, the CDR3 is TGTGCCAGCAGGGCCACGGGACTATCCACAGATACGCAGTATTTT. It yields the protein CASRATGLSTDTQYF.

The chain carries TRBV6-6 and TRBJ1-3, with unresolved D. The length of the CDR3 is 14 residues. V lost 0 bases to trimming and J lost 4 bases, with 7 bases between them. Germline V CDR1 and CDR2: MNHNY, SVGAGI (reference sequence). The CDR3 nucleotides are TGTGCCAGCAGTTACTCCCAAGGAGGAAACACCATATATTTT. Protein: CASSYSQGGNTIYF.

V is TRBV7-8 and J is TRBJ2-3, with D tentatively TRBD2 (6 bases). Trimming left V 5 bases short and J 4 bases short, with 13 bases between. The germline V gene has CDR1 SGHVS and CDR2 FQNEAQ. The CDR3 contains 14 residues. For the CDR3, the DNA is TGTGCCAGCAGCCCCGGGAGAATTGCAGATACGCAGTATTTT. It translates to CASSPGRIADTQYF.

The chain carries TRBV15 and TRBJ2-7, with 8 bases that match TRBD1. The CDR3 consists of 16 residues. J was trimmed by 2 bases and V by 0 bases; bases with no gene match: 6. Germline V gene lookup returns CDR1 LNHNV and CDR2 YYDKDF (reference sequence). The CDR3 region is CATSRDIGQGTYEQYF. DNA of the CDR3: TGTGCCACCAGCAGAGATATCGGACAGGGAACCTACGAGCAGTACTTC.

About this clone itself: This CDR3 is also generated by other DNA sequences in the sample. The chain recombines TRBV10-3 with TRBJ1-1; D perhaps matches TRBD1 (6 bases). This CDR3 is built from 12 residues. Germline assignment: CDR1 ENHRY and CDR2 SYGVKD. The germline V and J ends were trimmed by 9 bases and 2 bases, with 10 bases remaining between them. Here the CDR3 DNA reads TGTGCCATTTCAGGGGCAAACACTGAAGCTTTCTTT. This codes for CAISGANTEAFF.

The chain has TRBV29-1 and TRBJ2-3; D gene ambiguous. V lost 6 bases and J 4 bases, leaving 11 bases between the germline ends. This CDR3 has 12 amino acids. The V gene's germline CDR1 is SQVTM and CDR2 ANQGSEA. The chain's CDR3 is CSVSQIPDTQYF. The CDR3 region has the DNA TGCAGCGTCTCTCAAATCCCAGATACGCAGTATTTT.

About this clone itself: The junction shows a germline mismatch at one end, possibly a read error. The CDR3 DNA is TGCGCCAGCAAAACGGGGGCCTCCTCCAATGAGCAGTTCTTC. Its translation: CASKTGASSNEQFF. The rearrangement joins TRBV5-1 to TRBJ2-1, with D perhaps matching TRBD1 or TRBD2 (6 bases each). This CDR3 has 14 amino acids. Germline V gene lookup returns CDR1 SGHRS and CDR2 YFSETQ.

The gene calls are TRBV27 and TRBJ1-1; D is unresolved. With 5 bases removed from V and 4 bases from J, the gap between germline ends came to 17 bases. The CDR3 sequence is 15 residues long. CDR1 is MNHEY, CDR2 SMNVEV, per germline (reference sequence). CDR3 nucleotides: TGTGCCAGCAGTCCCGGAGGCATGGAGGGCACTGAAGCTTTCTTT. Translation gives CASSPGGMEGTEAFF.

The chain is built from TRBV28 and TRBJ2-1, with a tentative D call TRBD2 (5 bases). Germline values: CDR1 MDHEN, CDR2 SYDVKM. The CDR3 has 14 amino acids. Between the trimmed V and J ends, which lost 6 bases and 0 bases, there was a span of 9 bases. The CDR3 DNA is TGTGCCAGCAGGAGAGCGGTCTCCTACAATGAGCAGTTCTTC. Amino acids: CASRRAVSYNEQFF.

The V and J genes are TRBV5-1 and TRBJ2-7; 7 bases match TRBD2. The CDR3 spans 15 residues. Per germline, CDR1 SGHRS and CDR2 YFSETQ. V shed 0 bases and J 3 bases; nucleotides not matched to a gene: 6. CDR3: CASSLAGAGHYEQYF. Here the CDR3 DNA reads TGCGCCAGCAGCTTGGCCGGAGCGGGGCACTACGAGCAGTACTTC.

This chain uses TRBV7-8 with TRBJ2-3; 7 bases fit TRBD2. The CDR3 loop spans 19 amino acids. Germline lookup yields CDR1 SGHVS and CDR2 FQNEAQ. The trim removed 1 base at V and 2 bases at J, leaving 15 bases unmatched. CDR3 nucleotides: TGTGCCAGCAGCTTAGTAGTTGTGAGCGCGGGAGTTTTCACAGATACGCAGTATTTT. This codes for CASSLVVVSAGVFTDTQYF. The whole variable domain, remainder taken from reference TRBV7-8 and TRBJ2-3, is GAGVSQSPRYKVAKRGQDVALRCDPISGHVSLFWYQQALGQGPEFLTYFQNEAQLDKSGLPSDRFFAERPEGSVSTLKIQRTQQEDSAVYLCASSLVVVSAGVFTDTQYFGPGTRLTVL.